The rows below give T cell receptor beta chains drawn from one sample of a study of type 1 and type 2 diabetes patients. MiXCR was run by TCRdb on the multiplex PCR reads, yielding one entry per CDR3 protein. The repertoire has approximately 260,000 distinct CDR3 sequences, roughly 44% of them found once; the top ten carry approximately 13%. The specimen sequenced was peripheral blood mononuclear cells (PBMCs). The receptors were gathered from a man aged 18 to 29 with type 2 diabetes. Each CDR3 is given with its conserved first and last residue. A D gene is named only where the DNA matches it firmly. The size field is filled for only some rows; it gives once, few, many or a size class.

clone size,J gene,V gene,D gene,CDR3 protein,CDR3 DNA
.,TRBJ1-5,TRBV10-3,.,CASSGDRRNQPQHF,TGTGCCAGCTCAGGGGACCGCCGCAATCAGCCCCAGCATTTT
.,TRBJ2-7,TRBV27,.,CASTRRTYEQYF,TGTGCCAGCACCCGCCGGACCTACGAGCAGTACTTC
.,TRBJ1-2,TRBV29-1,.,CSASGGAGYGYTF,TGCAGCGCCTCCGGGGGCGCGGGCTATGGCTACACCTTC
.,TRBJ1-2,TRBV12-3/TRBV12-4,.,CASSPTLGSYGYTF,TGTGCCAGCAGCCCCACCTTGGGGTCCTATGGCTACACCTTC
.,TRBJ1-2,TRBV5-6,.,CASSLHQANYGYTF,TGTGCCAGCAGCTTGCATCAAGCCAACTATGGCTACACCTTC
.,TRBJ1-4,TRBV6-6,.,CASSGDRQDEKLFF,TGTGCCAGCAGTGGCGACAGACAGGATGAAAAACTGTTTTTT
many,TRBJ2-5,TRBV7-2,TRBD2,CASSLVAGLAGGPQETQYF,TGTGCCAGCAGCTTAGTGGCGGGTCTAGCGGGGGGGCCCCAAGAGACCCAGTACTTC
few,TRBJ2-5,TRBV12-3/TRBV12-4,.,CASSFGVYLRETQYF,TGTGCCAGCAGTTTTGGAGTCTACCTCCGAGAGACCCAGTACTTC
many,TRBJ1-2,TRBV29-1,.,CSVVSEYGYTF,TGCAGCGTTGTTTCGGAGTATGGCTACACCTTC
.,TRBJ1-4,TRBV7-8,.,CASSLGLSPIEKLFF,TGTGCCAGCAGCTTGGGACTTTCTCCGATTGAAAAACTGTTTTTT
.,TRBJ2-3,TRBV12-3/TRBV12-4,.,CASSLLVISTDTQYF,TGTGCCAGCAGTTTATTAGTCATCAGCACAGATACGCAGTATTTT
.,TRBJ2-3,TRBV20-1,TRBD1,CSAGQGRRTDGTQYF,TGCAGTGCAGGACAGGGAAGGCGCACAGATGGTACGCAGTATTTT
few,TRBJ1-1,TRBV6-1,.,CASHYRVGTEAFF,TGTGCCAGCCATTACCGGGTCGGGACAGAAGCTTTCTTT
.,TRBJ1-2,TRBV6-6,.,CASRLTTGNYGYTF,TGTGCCAGCAGGCTTACGACCGGAAACTATGGCTACACCTTC
.,TRBJ2-5,TRBV19,TRBD2,CASTTTLGGETQYF,TGTGCCAGTACCACCACCCTGGGGGGGGAGACCCAGTACTTC
.,TRBJ1-1,TRBV7-8,.,CASSLEVSTNEAFF,TGTGCCAGCAGCTTAGAAGTCAGCACTAATGAAGCTTTCTTT
.,TRBJ1-6,TRBV25-1,TRBD1,CASRTRTGNSPLHF,TGTGCCAGCAGAACCAGGACAGGTAATTCACCCCTCCACTTT
few,TRBJ2-7,TRBV29-1,TRBD1,CSVHDRAYEQYF,TGCAGCGTTCACGACAGGGCGTACGAGCAGTACTTC
.,TRBJ2-7,TRBV5-1,.,CASSLAGAGVDEQYF,TGCGCCAGCAGCTTGGCAGGGGCGGGAGTTGACGAGCAGTACTTC
.,TRBJ2-5,TRBV7-8,.,CASSLAPRETQYF,TGTGCCAGCAGCTTAGCGCCTCGAGAGACCCAGTACTTC
.,TRBJ2-3,TRBV7-2,.,CASSFRRIPSTDTQYF,TGTGCCAGCAGCTTCAGACGGATACCTAGCACAGATACGCAGTATTTT
.,TRBJ2-5,TRBV9,.,CASSEGWQETQYF,TGTGCCAGCAGTGAAGGCTGGCAAGAGACCCAGTACTTC
.,TRBJ2-3,TRBV7-2,TRBD2,CASSPRLAGRTDTQYF,TGTGCCAGCAGCCCTCGACTAGCGGGCCGCACAGATACGCAGTATTTT
.,TRBJ1-6,TRBV7-8,.,CASSRISSDYNSPLHF,TGTGCCAGCAGTAGAATTTCTAGTGACTATAATTCACCCCTCCACTTT